These 30 T cell receptor beta chains were sequenced from one sample in a study of CD8 T cells in ankylosing spondylitis. Study-level results: What appeared characteristic of ankylosing spondylitis blood was a TCR beta motif of under 10 highly homologous variants.

TCRdb used MiXCR to reprocess the 5' RACE reads, holding one entry per CDR3 protein. The sample holds about 500,000 distinct CDR3 sequences, about an eighth seen once. These receptors' targets are unknown. The sample consisted of blood, either unsorted or a sorted T cell fraction (not recorded which). These receptors originate from a male donor with ankylosing spondylitis.

This clonotype was observed a few times. This chain connects TRBV7-6 to TRBJ2-1; unclear D gene. Germline lookup yields CDR1 SGHVS and CDR2 FNYEAQ. The ends were cut back, 4 bases at V and 0 bases at J, with 13 bases in the middle. The CDR3 runs 16 residues. The CDR3 protein is CASSSSLQSSYNEQFF. The DNA of the CDR3 is TGTGCCAGCAGCTCCTCTTTACAGAGCTCCTACAATGAGCAGTTCTTC.

The V and J genes are TRBV5-6 and TRBJ2-1; 11 nucleotides match TRBD2. From germline, CDR1 is SGHDT and CDR2 YYEEEE. Losses at the gene ends were 2 bases for V and 3 bases for J; bases not matched to a gene: 4. The CDR3 runs 16 residues. In DNA, the CDR3 is TGTGCCAGCAGCTTCCCCGGACTAGCGGGCTACAATGAGCAGTTCTTC. Translation: CASSFPGLAGYNEQFF. Filled out from reference TRBV5-6 and TRBJ2-1, the complete variable domain reads DAGVTQSPTHLIKTRGQQVTLRCSPKSGHDTVSWYQQALGQGPQFIFQYYEEEERQRGNFPDRFSGHQFPNYSSELNVNALLLGDSALYLCASSFPGLAGYNEQFFGPGTRLTVL.

This clonotype was counted between two and nine times. The chain joins TRBV5-1 to TRBJ1-1, with D possibly matching TRBD1 (6 bases). Trimming removed 0 bases from V and 6 bases from J, with 12 bases in between. Germline CDR1 is SGHRS and CDR2 is YFSETQ. CDR3 length: 14 amino acids. CDR3 loop: CASSLVVGAAEAFF. CDR3 sequence (DNA): TGCGCCAGCAGCTTGGTCGTGGGGGCGGCTGAAGCTTTCTTT.

A few counts support this clonotype. CDR3 DNA: TGCGCCAGCAGCCGAGGACTAGCGGGAGTCGTCAATGAGCAGTTCTTC. Translating it yields CASSRGLAGVVNEQFF. This sequence joins TRBV5-1 and TRBJ2-1; 13 bases fit TRBD2. The ends lost 4 bases at V and 6 bases at J; junction bases unmatched: 7. Germline CDR1 is SGHRS and CDR2 is YFSETQ. The CDR3 loop spans 16 amino acids.

This clonotype showed up just a few times. This chain uses TRBV7-2 with TRBJ2-5; TRBD1 matches at 8 bases. V lost 4 bases and J lost 5; bases outside the gene matches: 6. This CDR3 has 14 residues. Per the germline V gene, CDR1 is SGHTA and CDR2 is FQGNSA. The CDR3 spells CASSYRGAKETQYF. DNA of the CDR3: TGTGCCAGCAGCTACAGGGGGGCTAAGGAGACCCAGTACTTC.

The V and J genes are TRBV27 and TRBJ1-2, with no clear D. This CDR3 contains 15 residues. Trimming took off 4 bases at V and 4 bases at J, with 16 bases between the two ends. CDR1 and CDR2 (germline): MNHEY, SMNVEV (reference sequence). Here the CDR3 reads CASSYGPDASYGYTF. In DNA form, the CDR3 reads TGTGCCAGCAGTTACGGACCAGATGCTTCCTATGGCTACACCTTC.

The chain has TRBV21-1 and TRBJ2-5; no check of the table's D call, TRBD1, against the DNA was made. TRBV21-1 is described as a pseudogene. This CDR3 contains 15 residues. The CDR3 reads CASSKDSPELETQYF. Written as DNA, the CDR3 is TGTGCCAGCAGCAAAGACAGCCCGGAGTTGGAGACCCAGTACTTC.

The chain uses TRBV29-1 and TRBJ2-7; 12 positions agree with TRBD1. The CDR3 is made up of 14 amino acids. V lost 5 bases and J lost 4; bases outside the gene matches: 6. Germline V gene data show CDR1 as SQVTM and CDR2 as ANQGSEA. The CDR3 region has the DNA TGCAGCGTTTCCAAGGGACAGGGGGCTTACGAGCAGTACTTC. Translated: CSVSKGQGAYEQYF.

The rearrangement joins TRBV5-1 to TRBJ2-5; unclear D gene. CDR1 is SGHRS and CDR2 is YFSETQ in the germline V gene. Trimming pared 1 base from V and 0 bases from J, leaving 10 bases between. This CDR3 is built from 15 residues. The CDR3 DNA reads as TGCGCCAGCAGCTTGTTTGGGCGGTACCAAGAGACCCAGTACTTC. Translating it yields CASSLFGRYQETQYF. The full variable domain, rest sourced from reference TRBV5-1 and TRBJ2-5, is KAGVTQTPRYLIKTRGQQVTLSCSPISGHRSVSWYQQTPGQGLQFLFEYFSETQRNKGNFPGRFSGRQFSNSRSEMNVSTLELGDSALYLCASSLFGRYQETQYFGPGTRLLVL.

This clonotype was counted only a few times. The chain joins TRBV20-1 to TRBJ2-6; 13 bases agree with TRBD2. Trimming removed 2 bases from V and 4 bases from J; junction bases left unmatched: 8. Looked up from germline, CDR1 is DFQATT and CDR2 is SNEGSKA (reference sequence). CDR3 length equals 18 residues. The DNA of the CDR3 is TGCAGTGCTAGACCACCGGGACTAGCGGGAATAGGGGCCAACGTCCTGACTTTC. This sequence encodes CSARPPGLAGIGANVLTF.

This clonotype was seen a handful of times. This rearrangement joins TRBV20-1 to TRBJ1-3; D ambiguous. Deletions cut 3 bases from V and 2 bases from J, with 5 bases between. Germline V gene sequence: CDR1 DFQATT, CDR2 SNEGSKA (reference sequence). The length of the CDR3 is 12 residues. The CDR3 protein is CSARATGNTIYF. The CDR3 DNA reads TGCAGTGCTAGGGCTACTGGAAACACCATATATTTT.

The rearrangement joins TRBV7-7 to TRBJ2-2; 7 bases align to TRBD2. The trim removed 3 bases at V and 7 bases at J, leaving 14 bases unmatched. The CDR3 is 17 residues long. CDR1 is SSHAT, CDR2 FNYEAQ, per germline (reference sequence). The CDR3: CASSLLGEAGAHGELFF. CDR3 nucleotides: TGTGCCAGCAGCTTGCTGGGCGAGGCGGGAGCGCACGGGGAGCTGTTTTTT.

Many counts were recorded for this clonotype. The CDR3 protein is CATSSPPVAYSNQPQHF. The CDR3 DNA reads as TGTGCCACCAGCAGCCCCCCAGTTGCATATAGCAATCAGCCCCAGCATTTT. The gene calls are TRBV15 and TRBJ1-5; no firm D call. The CDR3 is made up of 17 amino acids. V shed 3 bases and J shed 0 bases, with 15 bases lying between them. The V gene's germline CDR1 is LNHNV and CDR2 YYDKDF (reference sequence).

The chain employs TRBV7-8 and TRBJ1-1; 8 positions agree with TRBD1. The junction had 4 bases not matched to a gene; V was cut back by 5 bases and J by 8 bases. The CDR3 extends over 12 amino acids. CDR1 SGHVS and CDR2 FQNEAQ come from the germline V gene. CDR3: CASSPDRGEAFF. In DNA form, the CDR3 reads TGTGCCAGCAGCCCTGACAGGGGCGAAGCTTTCTTT.

This clonotype was observed a few times. This rearrangement joins TRBV5-1 to TRBJ2-7, with D maybe TRBD1 (6 bases). The length of the CDR3 is 14 residues. Trimming pared 5 bases from V and 2 bases from J, leaving 14 bases between. Germline CDR1 SGHRS, CDR2 YFSETQ. The CDR3 DNA follows: TGCGCCAGCAGTCCGACAGGTACCCCCTACGAGCAGTACGTC. Translated, it gives CASSPTGTPYEQYV.

V usage is TRBV20-1 and J usage is TRBJ2-7; TRBD2 agrees at 7 bases. The CDR3 extends over 13 amino acids. V was clipped by 5 bases and J by 2 bases; unmatched bases: 6. CDR1 is DFQATT, CDR2 SNEGSKA, per germline (reference sequence). The CDR3 region has the DNA TGCAGTGCTCCGGTGAGCGGGGCCTACGAGCAGTACTTC. Residues: CSAPVSGAYEQYF.

V gene TRBV3-1 combines with J gene TRBJ1-2, with D tentatively TRBD1 (5 bases). Germline CDR1 LGHDT, CDR2 YNNKEL (reference sequence). V gave up 7 bases and J gave up 5 bases, with 8 bases separating them. The CDR3 contains 11 residues. The DNA of the CDR3 is TGTGCCAGCACCTCAGGGTATGGCTACACCTTC. Its translation is CASTSGYGYTF.

This chain joins TRBV18 and TRBJ1-1; D is perhaps TRBD1 (6 bases). The length of the CDR3 is 13 residues. Germline V lookup: CDR1 KGHSH, CDR2 LQKENI. The CDR3, as DNA: TGTGCGAGTTTACAGGGCGACGGGACTGAAGCTTTCTTT. As protein: CASLQGDGTEAFF.

This chain uses TRBV6-5 with TRBJ2-1; tentatively, D is TRBD1 (6 bases). CDR1 is MNHEY and CDR2 is SVGAGI in the germline V gene. V was pared by 2 bases and J by 7 bases, with 24 bases between. The CDR3 is made up of 18 amino acids. CDR3 protein: CASSYGRGMGASPNEQFF. The CDR3 region has the DNA TGTGCCAGCAGTTACGGTCGGGGTATGGGGGCCTCCCCGAATGAGCAGTTCTTC.

The rearrangement uses TRBV15 and TRBJ2-1; possible D gene TRBD2, 6 bases. Germline CDR1 and CDR2: LNHNV and YYDKDF (reference sequence). V was shortened by 0 bases and J by 7 bases, with 16 bases between the two germline ends. This CDR3 is built from 16 residues. Here the CDR3 reads CATSRDRRGMKNEQFF. The DNA of the CDR3 is TGTGCCACCAGCAGAGATCGGAGGGGTATGAAAAATGAGCAGTTCTTC.

Ten or more counts support this clonotype. Mismatch with germline at one junction end may stem from a read error. The chain recombines TRBV5-1 with TRBJ2-2; 7 positions agree with TRBD1. CDR1 SGHRS and CDR2 YFSETQ come from the germline V gene. This CDR3 is 15 amino acids long. CDR3 in amino acids: CASSPRGTNTGELFF. CDR3 bases: TGTGCCAGCAGCCCCAGGGGGACGAACACCGGGGAGCTGTTTTTT.

This clonotype was counted at least ten times. The V and J genes are TRBV28 and TRBJ2-5; 11 nucleotides agree with TRBD2. The CDR3 is made up of 15 amino acids. J gave up 5 bases and V 5 bases, and 7 bases lay outside the gene matches. Germline loops: CDR1 MDHEN, CDR2 SYDVKM. The CDR3 DNA reads TGTGCCAGCAGTCCCCAACTAGCGGGAGTGGAGACCCAGTACTTC. Translation: CASSPQLAGVETQYF.

In its sample, this clonotype was seen many times. This chain uses TRBV7-9 with TRBJ2-2, with D possibly matching TRBD2 (6 bases). This CDR3 contains 15 residues. CDR1 and CDR2 from the germline V gene are SEHNR and FQNEAQ (reference sequence). V gave up 7 bases and J gave up 4 bases, with 16 bases separating them. The CDR3 loop reads CASIGVGSGTGELFF. In DNA, the CDR3 is TGTGCCAGCATCGGAGTCGGGAGTGGCACCGGGGAGCTGTTTTTT.

This clonotype has ten or more counts. The chain recombines TRBV5-1 with TRBJ2-2, with 8 nucleotides matching TRBD1. From germline, CDR1 is SGHRS and CDR2 YFSETQ. The CDR3 is made up of 15 amino acids. Losses at the gene ends were 7 bases for V and 4 bases for J; bases not matched to a gene: 9. The CDR3 protein is CASLETGAGTGELFF. CDR3 nucleotides: TGCGCCAGCCTTGAGACAGGGGCGGGCACCGGGGAGCTGTTTTTT.

This clonotype was seen many times. The chain links TRBV12-3 or TRBV12-4 to TRBJ1-2, with D possibly matching TRBD1 (5 bases). This CDR3 region has 14 residues. V was clipped by 5 bases and J by 0 bases, with 10 bases between them. CDR3 amino acids: CASSPRQTNYGYTF. The CDR3 nucleotides are TGTGCCAGCAGTCCAAGACAGACTAACTATGGCTACACCTTC.

This clonotype came up a few times. Written as DNA, the CDR3 is TGTGCCATCAACAGGGGGCCCTTAATGAACACTGAAGCTTTCTTT. This translates into CAINRGPLMNTEAFF. The chain combines TRBV10-3 with TRBJ1-1, with 9 bases matching TRBD1. The V segment lost 7 bases and the J segment 0 bases; nucleotides outside the gene matches: 6. In germline, CDR1 is ENHRY, CDR2 SYGVKD. This CDR3 has 15 residues.

This clonotype was seen a few times. The chain uses TRBV15 and TRBJ2-1; D remains ambiguous. The length of the CDR3 is 13 residues. Trimming removed 1 base from V and 7 bases from J, with 8 bases in between. Germline V lookup: CDR1 LNHNV, CDR2 YYDKDF (reference sequence). CDR3 loop: CATSRVEINEQFF. CDR3 bases: TGTGCCACCAGCAGAGTTGAGATTAATGAGCAGTTCTTC.

V and J are TRBV12-3 or TRBV12-4 and TRBJ2-3; 12 bases agree with TRBD1. The V gene end was trimmed by 7 bases and the J gene end by 5 bases; junction bases not matched to a gene: 7. The CDR3 runs 15 residues. The CDR3 spells CASTFRDRGQDTQYF. The DNA of the CDR3 is TGTGCCAGCACTTTTCGGGACAGGGGGCAAGATACGCAGTATTTT.

This rearrangement joins TRBV29-1 to TRBJ2-1; a possible D gene is TRBD1 (5 bases). Germline CDR1 reads SQVTM; CDR2 reads ANQGSEA. V shed 6 bases and J shed 6 bases, with 12 bases lying between them. The CDR3 is 12 amino acids. CDR3 amino acids: CSVPYRGNEQFF. The CDR3 DNA reads as TGCAGCGTCCCATATAGGGGCAATGAGCAGTTCTTC.

This clonotype was counted a few times. The genes are TRBV7-9 and TRBJ2-1; D ambiguous. Germline V CDR1 and CDR2: SEHNR, FQNEAQ (reference sequence). The CDR3 runs to 15 residues. Trimming removed 7 bases from V and 0 bases from J, with 13 bases in between. This chain's CDR3 is CASTALPSSYNEQFF. CDR3 nucleotide sequence: TGTGCCAGCACCGCCCTCCCTAGCTCCTACAATGAGCAGTTCTTC.